The next 9 T cell receptor beta chains were all read from a single sample in a study of cytomegalovirus exposure and HLA in healthy donors. PCR primers comprised 60 Vbeta and 13 Jbeta primers. Data came from immunoSEQ multiplex PCR; TCRdb stores just in-frame clones and leaves some out. Of over 150,000 clones listed, 76% are singletons. Sequencing was carried out using PBMCs. These receptors all stem from a man aged 55 to 69 in good health and CMV-seronegative.

The rearrangement uses TRBV29-1 and TRBJ2-5; 9 bases align to TRBD1. Germline V gene sequence: CDR1 SQVTM, CDR2 ANQGSEA. The CDR3 runs 14 residues. With 4 bases clipped from V and 5 bases from J, the junction kept 8 bases outside the gene matches. CDR3 nucleotides: TGCAGCGTTGTCCGGACAGGGGCGAGGGAGACCCAGTACTTC. Amino acids: CSVVRTGARETQYF.

This clone was recorded a few times. This chain joins TRBV27 and TRBJ2-3, with TRBD2 matching over 7 bases. CDR1 is MNHEY, CDR2 SMNVEV, per germline (reference sequence). The CDR3 contains 20 residues. J was trimmed by 1 base and V by 7 bases; bases with no gene match: 23. CDR3 DNA sequence: TGTGCCAGCATCGGGCTAGCGGATTCCCGTCGGGGATTCGGCACAGATACGCAGTATTTT. Encoded protein: CASIGLADSRRGFGTDTQYF.

The chain combines TRBV27 with TRBJ2-7; 7 nucleotides align to TRBD1. Germline lookup yields CDR1 MNHEY and CDR2 SMNVEV (reference sequence). V dropped 6 bases and J dropped 3; count of bases not matched to a gene: 5. The CDR3 covers 13 residues. CDR3 region: CASRNSGGYEQYF. CDR3 DNA sequence: TGTGCCAGCAGGAACTCAGGGGGCTACGAGCAGTACTTC.

The chain employs TRBV6-1 and TRBJ2-1; 11 bases align to TRBD2. Trimming at V came to 5 bases and at J to 2 bases, leaving 2 bases not matched to a gene. The CDR3 extends over 15 amino acids. CDR1 and CDR2 from the germline V gene are MNHNS and SASEGT. The CDR3 sequence: CASSRLAGPYNEQFF. The CDR3 DNA is TGTGCCAGCAGTAGACTAGCGGGACCCTACAATGAGCAGTTCTTC.

This clone is a singleton in its sample. This chain uses TRBV6-5 with TRBJ1-2, with a weak D call TRBD1 (6 bases). The ends were cut back, 6 bases at V and 3 bases at J, with 11 bases in the middle. Germline CDR1 reads MNHEY; CDR2 reads SVGAGI. The CDR3 sequence is 13 residues long. The CDR3 sequence is CASSDPGDYGYTF. CDR3 bases: TGTGCCAGCAGCGATCCAGGGGACTATGGCTACACCTTC.

The chain joins TRBV27 to TRBJ2-7; 8 bases line up with TRBD1. V gave up 7 bases and J gave up 4 bases; unmatched junction bases: 6. There are 13 residues in the CDR3. The germline V gene encodes CDR1 MNHEY and CDR2 SMNVEV (reference sequence). DNA for the CDR3: TGTGCCAGCACGGACAGGGTCGGGTACGAGCAGTACTTC. Translating gives CASTDRVGYEQYF.

The chain recombines TRBV27 with TRBJ2-1; the match to TRBD2 covers 11 bases. The CDR3 contains 17 residues. Germline V gene sequence: CDR1 MNHEY, CDR2 SMNVEV (reference sequence). V shed 5 bases, J shed 7 bases, and the junction held 13 bases outside the gene matches. The CDR3 sequence: CASSTAGSGGVWNEQFF. CDR3 DNA: TGTGCCAGCAGTACCGCAGGTAGCGGGGGGGTGTGGAATGAGCAGTTCTTC.

This clone appeared a few times. The genes are TRBV28 and TRBJ2-7; TRBD2 matches 7 bases. Germline CDR1 reads MDHEN; CDR2 reads SYDVKM. The CDR3 is 18 amino acids. V lost 3 bases and J lost 2; bases outside the gene matches: 16. CDR3 region: CASSLSLAANSGAYEQYF. Here the CDR3 DNA reads TGTGCCAGCAGTTTGAGTCTAGCGGCTAATTCGGGGGCCTACGAGCAGTACTTC.

The chain uses TRBV27 and TRBJ1-2; a weak D match, TRBD1 (6 bases). Germline-derived CDR1 and CDR2 are MNHEY and SMNVEV (reference sequence). V dropped 6 bases and J dropped 3 bases, with 17 bases sitting between them. The CDR3 contains 15 residues. Here the CDR3 DNA reads TGTGCCAGCAGCCCCTCCCCACAGGGTTACTATGGCTACACCTTC. It encodes CASSPSPQGYYGYTF.